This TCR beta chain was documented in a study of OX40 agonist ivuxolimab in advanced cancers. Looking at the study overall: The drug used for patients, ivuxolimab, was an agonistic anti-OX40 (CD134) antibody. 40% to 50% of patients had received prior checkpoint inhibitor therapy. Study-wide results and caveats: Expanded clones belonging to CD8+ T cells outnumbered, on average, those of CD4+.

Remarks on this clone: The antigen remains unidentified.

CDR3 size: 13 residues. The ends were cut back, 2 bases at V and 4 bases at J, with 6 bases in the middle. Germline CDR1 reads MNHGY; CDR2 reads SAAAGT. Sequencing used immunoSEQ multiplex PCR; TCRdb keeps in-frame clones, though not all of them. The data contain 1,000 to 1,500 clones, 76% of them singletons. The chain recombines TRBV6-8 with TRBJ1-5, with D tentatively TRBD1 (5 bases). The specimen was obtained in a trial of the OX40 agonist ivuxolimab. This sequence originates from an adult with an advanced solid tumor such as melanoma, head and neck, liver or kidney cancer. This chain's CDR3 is CASSYGTNQPQHF. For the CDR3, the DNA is TGTGCCAGCAGTTACGGGACGAATCAGCCCCAGCATTTT.